Shown below are 15 T cell receptor beta chains from a single sample sequenced in a study of OX40 agonist ivuxolimab in advanced cancers. Method: immunoSEQ multiplex PCR; TCRdb's copy keeps in-frame clones and lacks some. The sample includes more than 25,000 clones, around 85% of them seen just once. The material was CD4+ or CD8+ T cells sorted from blood, obtained in a trial of the OX40 agonist ivuxolimab. The receptor source for this set is an adult with an advanced solid tumor such as melanoma, head and neck, liver or kidney cancer.

V gene TRBV5-1 combines with J gene TRBJ1-2; no clear D. In germline, CDR1 is SGHRS, CDR2 YFSETQ. The germline V and J ends were trimmed by 0 bases and 2 bases, with 8 bases remaining between them. This CDR3 has 14 amino acids. The CDR3 is CASSLARTNYGYTF. CDR3 bases: TGCGCCAGCAGCTTGGCAAGGACCAACTATGGCTACACCTTC.

DNA of the CDR3: TGTGCCAGCAGTTCGCCGGGGGGCTCGGGCTCCTACGAGCAGTACTTC. This codes for CASSSPGGSGSYEQYF. V and J are TRBV28 and TRBJ2-7, with D possibly matching TRBD2 (7 bases). The V gene's germline CDR1 is MDHEN and CDR2 SYDVKM. The ends were cut back, 4 bases at V and 0 bases at J, with 16 bases in the middle. This CDR3 contains 16 residues.

The rearrangement links TRBV7-6 to TRBJ2-7; the match to TRBD1 covers 11 bases. The CDR3 loop spans 17 amino acids. J was trimmed by 5 bases and V by 5 bases; bases with no gene match: 14. Germline CDR1 is SGHVS and CDR2 is FNYEAQ. CDR3: CASSVRSGTGGENEQYF. CDR3 DNA: TGTGCCAGCAGCGTGAGATCCGGGACAGGGGGTGAAAACGAGCAGTACTTC. The whole variable domain, remainder taken from reference TRBV7-6 and TRBJ2-7, is GAGVSQSPRYKVTKRGQDVALRCDPISGHVSLYWYRQALGQGPEFLTYFNYEAQQDKSGLPNDRFSAERPEGSISTLTIQRTEQRDSAMYRCASSVRSGTGGENEQYFGPGTRLTVT.

This rearrangement joins TRBV29-1 to TRBJ2-5; TRBD1 might be the D (6 bases). The DNA end is a closer match to TRBJ2-7, so the J assignment may be wrong. CDR3 length: 12 amino acids. The germline CDR1 and CDR2 sequences are SQVTM and ANQGSEA. The CDR3 spells CSAGEQGYEQYF. The CDR3 coding sequence is TGCAGCGCAGGGGAGCAGGGCTACGAGCAGTACTTC.

The CDR3 protein is CASSTDSNEKLFF. CDR3 DNA: TGTGCCAGCAGTACGGACAGTAATGAAAAACTGTTTTTT. The chain combines TRBV28 with TRBJ1-4; the D gene is possibly TRBD1 (6 bases). Trimming took off 5 bases at V and 4 bases at J, with 8 bases between the two ends. The CDR3 totals 13 residues. Germline values: CDR1 MDHEN, CDR2 SYDVKM.

This chain joins TRBV6-5 and TRBJ2-7, with 8 positions matching TRBD2. With V trimmed by 2 bases and J by 3 bases, 3 bases remained unmatched. In germline, CDR1 is MNHEY, CDR2 SVGAGI. This CDR3 has 14 amino acids. The CDR3 spells CASSYGAGGYEQYF. As DNA, the CDR3 is TGTGCCAGCAGTTACGGGGCGGGAGGCTACGAGCAGTACTTC.

This clone was counted once. The chain recombines TRBV7-9 with TRBJ2-1; TRBD2 aligns across 7 bases. CDR1 is SEHNR, CDR2 FQNEAQ, per germline (reference sequence). With 5 bases clipped from V and 3 bases from J, the junction kept 10 bases outside the gene matches. The CDR3 contains 16 residues. The CDR3 DNA sequence: TGTGCCAGCAGCCTCCGCAGACTAGCAGACTACAATGAGCAGTTCTTC. Residues: CASSLRRLADYNEQFF. The whole variable domain, remainder taken from reference TRBV7-9 and TRBJ2-1, is DTGVSQNPRHKITKRGQNVTFRCDPISEHNRLYWYRQTLGQGPEFLTYFQNEAQLEKSRLLSDRFSAERPKGSFSTLEIQRTEQGDSAMYLCASSLRRLADYNEQFFGPGTRLTVL.

The chain carries TRBV11-2 and TRBJ1-2; D gene uncertain. The CDR3 is made up of 15 amino acids. The germline V and J ends were trimmed by 4 bases and 3 bases, with 15 bases remaining between them. Germline assignment: CDR1 SGHAT and CDR2 FQNNGV. CDR3 DNA: TGTGCCAGCAGCTCCCAAACGGGGATGTACTATGGCTACACCTTC. Amino acids: CASSSQTGMYYGYTF.

The gene calls are TRBV11-2 and TRBJ2-1; 10 positions agree with TRBD2. There are 16 residues in the CDR3. The germline V gene has CDR1 SGHAT and CDR2 FQNNGV. V lost 8 bases, J lost 7 bases, and 14 bases stayed unmatched. The CDR3 bases are TGTGCCAGCGCCCAAGAACCTAGCGGGAGTTTGAATGAGCAGTTCTTC. It yields the protein CASAQEPSGSLNEQFF.

This chain links TRBV6-6 with TRBJ1-2, with 9 positions matching TRBD1. This CDR3 region has 12 residues. Germline CDR1 is MNHNY and CDR2 is SVGAGI (reference sequence). With 6 bases clipped from V and 6 bases from J, the junction kept 2 bases outside the gene matches. The CDR3: CASSWTGDGYTF. The CDR3 region has the DNA TGTGCCAGCAGCTGGACAGGGGATGGCTACACCTTC.

The rearrangement uses TRBV7-2 and TRBJ2-5; tentatively, D is TRBD1 or TRBD2 (5 bases each). Looked up from germline, CDR1 is SGHTA and CDR2 is FQGNSA. The germline V and J ends were trimmed by 1 base and 0 bases, with 9 bases remaining between them. The CDR3 has 15 residues. The DNA for the CDR3 is TGTGCCAGCAGCTTAGGACAGCGGTACCAAGAGACCCAGTACTTC. The encoded protein is CASSLGQRYQETQYF.

The chain has TRBV10-3 and TRBJ1-2; D ambiguous. The CDR3 consists of 12 residues. Looked up from germline, CDR1 is ENHRY and CDR2 is SYGVKD. V gave up 3 bases and J gave up 8 bases, with 10 bases separating them. Here the CDR3 reads CAISDGRGGYTF. The CDR3 nucleotides read TGTGCCATCAGTGACGGCCGGGGAGGCTACACCTTC.

A single count supports this clone. The V and J genes are TRBV7-9 and TRBJ2-2; possibly TRBD1 for D (5 bases). This CDR3 contains 17 residues. Trimming pared 4 bases from V and 4 bases from J, leaving 19 bases between. Germline-derived CDR1 and CDR2 are SEHNR and FQNEAQ (reference sequence). CDR3 sequence: CASSSPPDRDGTGELFF. The CDR3 DNA reads as TGTGCCAGCAGCTCACCTCCAGACAGAGATGGCACCGGGGAGCTGTTTTTT.

The genes are TRBV9 and TRBJ2-1; 11 bases fit TRBD2. The V and J ends lost 0 bases and 2 bases, in that order; junction bases with no gene match: 4. The CDR3 is 17 amino acids. Germline CDR1 reads SGDLS; CDR2 reads YYNGEE. CDR3 protein: CASSVEGTSGPYNEQFF. CDR3 sequence (DNA): TGTGCCAGCAGCGTAGAGGGGACTAGCGGACCCTACAATGAGCAGTTCTTC.

This clone has just one count. V gene TRBV9 combines with J gene TRBJ2-3; D remains ambiguous. The germline V and J ends were trimmed by 2 bases and 4 bases, with 11 bases remaining between them. The germline V gene encodes CDR1 SGDLS and CDR2 YYNGEE. This CDR3 contains 14 residues. This CDR3 reads CASSVFDMADTQYF. The DNA of the CDR3 is TGTGCCAGCAGCGTCTTTGACATGGCAGATACGCAGTATTTT.